Sequencing of this T cell receptor (beta chain) was carried out in a study of cytomegalovirus exposure and HLA in healthy donors. Study-level points and caveats: For presence/absence analyses, sequencing depth was assumed to be roughly uniform across donors. Earlier findings revealed that most TCR beta V segments proved productive either about 87% or about 30% of the time. Accurate HLA-A and HLA-B prediction from TCR beta sequences was reported for most subjects.

Trimming removed 4 bases from V and 4 bases from J; junction bases left unmatched: 8. The CDR3 totals 16 residues. Germline assignment: CDR1 SGHTA and CDR2 FQGTGA. Researchers ran the PCR with 60 Vbeta and 13 Jbeta primers. Clones were sequenced by immunoSEQ multiplex PCR, and TCRdb holds only the in-frame ones, with some missing. The sample lists 130,000 or so clones; 65% to 90% were seen once. With regard to this clone: Its antigen is not known.

This TCR was recovered from a young woman in good health and CMV-seropositive. Source material: PBMCs. The chain couples TRBV7-3 to TRBJ2-5; TRBD2 agrees at 11 bases. This chain's CDR3 is CASSSYLAGGRETQYF. The DNA for the CDR3 is TGTGCCAGCAGCTCCTATTTAGCGGGGGGGAGAGAGACCCAGTACTTC.